The sequence of this T cell receptor beta chain was determined in a study of cytomegalovirus exposure and HLA in healthy donors (dated by TCRdb to 2017 to 2019). Concerning the study at large: According to an earlier analysis of 587 of the donors, some 180 million T cells yielded 117 million unique TCR beta sequences and about 300 Gb of sequence data. An early release covering 550 to 650 HLA-typed donors comprised 300 to 350 gigabases of sequencing data and tens of millions of unique TCR sequences. Of the approximately 400 genotyped donors, 65% to 90% were placed in the genetic ancestry cluster associated with self-reported Caucasian donors. The study aimed to test whether signatures of past pathogen exposure could be identified by cataloging public T cell receptors. Using immunosequencing, the study profiled T cell repertoires from 666 subjects and related those repertoires to cytomegalovirus serostatus. Besides the first cohort of under 700 subjects, a separate validation cohort made up of 120 different subjects was used. To predict cytomegalovirus infection status, the study combined high-throughput TCR immunosequencing, statistical association of individual TCRs with disease status, and machine learning. In a later analysis, previously published TCR beta repertoires from 500 to 750 donors were re-analyzed and high-resolution HLA genotyping was added so that TCR occurrence patterns could be studied. In the later analysis, no new phenotypic data were used to find candidate immune exposures; instead, reliance was placed on TCR beta sequences and their occurrence across donors. An earlier analysis of several hundred of the donors applied high-throughput TCR beta sequencing to assess whether each TCR beta V gene segment acted as functional or pseudogenic. Donor age, sex, ethnicity and CMV serostatus were compiled together with the repertoire data. A later genetic analysis used genome-wide SNP genotypes for about three fifths of the 666 donors, treating that subset as a discovery cohort. All discovery cohort repertoires had been generated on a single sequencing platform. HLA typing included class I and class II loci at four-digit resolution. Typing coverage differed by locus: A, B, C, DRB1 and DQB1 were typed in about 620-640 donors, DQA1 in 522, DPA1 in 600 to 610, and DPB1 in approximately 450. Five DR-DQ haplotypes were handled as single units for association and clustering because linkage in the cohort was strong. Across under 500 genotyped donors of the cohort, an average of roughly 200,000 unique TCR beta nucleotide sequences per donor were sequenced, and roughly 18% of those sequences were non-productive. What the work shows at the level of the full study, not this receptor alone: Most TCR sequences were seen in very few donors, while some public TCRs were found in many individuals. In a later analysis, HLA-associated TCR beta chains were found to be more clonally expanded and to have lower generation probabilities than equally common non-associated chains. In both the original and validation cohorts, the classifier was reported to diagnose cytomegalovirus status with high specificity and sensitivity. V-gene and J-gene trimming of TCR beta chains was associated with a missense DCLRE1C variant in a later genetic analysis, and the association was replicated in an independent cohort. According to a later analysis, most CMV-associated TCR beta chains appeared to be HLA-restricted, and the HLA associations seemed to be driven largely by CMV exposure. A cluster of highly shared sequence variants was judged likely to represent a technical artifact of the sequencing pipeline. The authors suggested that the approach could potentially be generalized to other disease states and immunological phenotypes. A further reported finding was that TCR beta sequences accurately predicted the HLA-A and HLA-B alleles for most subjects in the first cohort. Some IMGT-functional V segments, including TRBV6-2 and TRBV6-3, could not be distinguished by the 87-base-pair reads and were therefore excluded. HLA typing was unavailable for some donors at each locus, so association tests used only the typed subset. In vitro tests confirmed that a few of the cytomegalovirus-associated TCR beta chains recognize cytomegalovirus antigens. In a later genetic analysis, fewer N-insertions in productive TCRs were reported among donors in an Asian-associated ancestry cluster than the approximately 670-donor mean. Correlated functional status among segregating V segments might reflect linkage disequilibrium, but an unknown experimental factor could not be ruled out. According to a later analysis, TCR association rates differed among HLA loci, with DRB1 alleles showing the most associated TCRs and HLA-C alleles showing the fewest. Sequencing depth was assumed to be roughly uniform across donors in the presence/absence analyses, though that assumption may not hold. When HLA alleles, especially DR and DQ, strongly co-occurred, attributing TCR associations to individual alleles was difficult. CMV serostatus was the only immune exposure information available for the cohort. The earlier analysis of almost 600 of the donors excluded approximately 15 rarely observed V segments, including chromosome 9 orphons, because counts were too low. A total of about 150 TCR beta chains were listed by the study as associated with cytomegalovirus. In an earlier analysis of under 600 of the donors, most TCR beta V segments were observed in productive rearrangements about 90% or about 30% of the time, broadly matching IMGT annotations. Specific HLA alleles were associated with over 15,000 TCR beta sequences at a false discovery rate of 0.05 in a later analysis. In a later analysis, several top co-occurrence clusters were reported to appear linked to parvovirus B19, influenza, CMV and Epstein-Barr virus. Only TCR beta chains were sequenced in this cohort, and the absence of alpha or paired-chain data limited detectable features.

Comments on this clone: Its target antigen remains unknown. One base away there is no much larger clone; base qualities are not given.

The cohort consisted of 600 or so healthy bone marrow donors. Cohort members were all nominally healthy when sampled, although unrecorded immune exposures were likely present. The donor tested CMV seropositive, placing the donor among the 289 seropositive members of the cohort. Every donor gave a peripheral blood sample, and the peripheral blood mononuclear cells from that sample were used for TCR beta sequencing. The Qiagen DNeasy Blood Extraction Kit was used to extract genomic DNA from the blood cell samples. The CDR3 sequence holds 16 residues, the cysteine and phenylalanine included. The sequence is cut down to CDR3 DNA, 48 bases in frame from base 1. Via the germline V gene, CDR1 is MNHNS and CDR2 SASEGT. V and J lose 2 bases and 6 bases, and a span of 17 bases separates them. The method was the immunoSEQ multiplex PCR assay. The multiplex PCR relied on a mix of 60 forward primers for TCR Vbeta segments and 13 reverse primers for TCR Jbeta segments. A multiplex PCR assay on genomic DNA amplified the CDR3 region of rearranged TCR beta genes. The amplified TCR beta libraries were sequenced on the Illumina HiSeq System as 87-base-pair reads. On the authors' methods: Across the 670 or so repertoires, a later analysis counted approximately 83 million unique TCR beta chains, around 10 million of which were shared by at least two donors. Raw reads were error-corrected and collapsed into unique sequences with a nearest-neighbor algorithm that merged closely related sequences to remove PCR and sequencing errors. V, D and J gene segments were assigned by aligning CDR3 sequences to IMGT reference sequences. Each retained sequence needed at least a six-nucleotide match to both a V gene segment and a J gene segment. Rearrangements were classified as productive when the CDR3 lacked stop codons and remained in frame with V and J, and all other rearrangements were classified as non-productive. CDR3 was defined according to IMGT convention as the region running from the second conserved V-encoded cysteine to the conserved J-encoded phenylalanine. Sequences without an unambiguous match to a single V gene segment were excluded from the earlier analysis of a few hundred of the donors. In an earlier analysis of 587 of the donors, V segments were called functional above 56.7% productive rearrangements and were called segregating when the between-donor standard deviation exceeded 5%. To diagnose cytomegalovirus status from the catalog of TCR beta chain sequences, a statistical classification framework was built. In a later analysis, TCR nucleotide sequences were compared against IMGT/GENE-DB human TR gene sequences so that V and J genes could be assigned. Using the TCRdist pipeline, a later analysis assigned CDR3 sequences along with most-parsimonious VDJ recombination scenarios. In a later analysis, every TCR beta chain was defined by the combination of its CDR3 amino acid sequence and its V-gene family, and reads without a unique V-gene family were dropped. To address suspected cross-contamination and a sequencing artifact, a later analysis removed a few hundred highly shared, low-generation-probability nucleotide sequences. A later analysis calculated a clonal expansion index for each public chain from normalized within-repertoire ranks of inferred template counts. In a later analysis, generation probabilities were computed with a VDJ recombination model fitted to out-of-frame rearrangements, and the resulting probabilities were checked against IGoR. In a later analysis, TCR-TCR, TCR-HLA and TCR-CMV co-occurrence was scored with hypergeometric tests, and a repertoire-size bias correction was applied to TCR pairs. To estimate false discovery rates, a later analysis permuted the HLA or CMV assignments 20 times. In a later analysis, co-occurring TCRs were grouped using DBSCAN, and TCRdist sequence similarity was added for clustering within HLA-allele-positive subsets. For co-occurrence clustering, repertoires with fewer than 30,000 or more than 120,000 public chains were excluded, along with 5 or 6 repertoires with anomalous nucleotide sharing. Drawn from immuneACCESS, this table holds only the in-frame rearrangements with V and J called that TCRdb kept. Clones are partly lost; checked studies trace under half to an unresolved V gene and leave the rest unexplained. For V, J and clone size, that table is used; D and trimming come from the DNA. Here the sample has about 160,000 clones; 81% occur a single time. The ten largest clones represent 1% to 1.5% of the sample.

The TCR originated in a man aged 45-65 years in good health and CMV-seropositive. The receptor chain draws on TRBV6-1 and TRBJ1-5; a tentative D match to TRBD1 spans 5 bases. Sequencing used PBMCs. The CDR3 sequence is CASSEWGESTSQPQHF. The bases are TGTGCCAGCAGTGAATGGGGGGAGTCGACTTCTCAGCCCCAGCATTTT.